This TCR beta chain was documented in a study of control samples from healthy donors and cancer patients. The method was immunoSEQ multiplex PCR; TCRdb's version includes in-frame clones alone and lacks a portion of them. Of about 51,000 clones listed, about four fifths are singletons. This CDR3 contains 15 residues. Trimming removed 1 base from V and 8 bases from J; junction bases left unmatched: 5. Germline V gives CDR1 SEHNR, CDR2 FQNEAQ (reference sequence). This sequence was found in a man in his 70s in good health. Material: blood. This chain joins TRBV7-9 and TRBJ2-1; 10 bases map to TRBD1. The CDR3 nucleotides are TGTGCCAGCAGCTTAGGACAGGGGGCGGTTGATGAGCAGTTCTTC. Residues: CASSLGQGAVDEQFF. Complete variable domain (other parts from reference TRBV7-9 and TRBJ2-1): DTGVSQNPRHKITKRGQNVTFRCDPISEHNRLYWYRQTLGQGPEFLTYFQNEAQLEKSRLLSDRFSAERPKGSFSTLEIQRTEQGDSAMYLCASSLGQGAVDEQFFGPGTRLTVL.